The next 6 T cell receptor beta chains were all read from a single sample in a study of OX40 agonist ivuxolimab in advanced cancers. Generated by immunoSEQ multiplex PCR, the TCRdb table keeps only in-frame clones and is missing some. The sample lists tens of thousands of clones; 90% were seen once. The sample consisted of CD4+ or CD8+ T cells sorted from blood, taken in a trial of the OX40 agonist ivuxolimab. The receptors shown here come from an adult with an advanced solid tumor such as melanoma, head and neck, liver or kidney cancer.

The CDR3 DNA reads TGCAGCGTTGTGCGGGGGGGCACCGAGACCCAGTACTTC. Its translation is CSVVRGGTETQYF. This rearrangement joins TRBV29-1 to TRBJ2-5; 9 nucleotides line up with TRBD2. The CDR3 contains 13 residues. Germline V gene sequence: CDR1 SQVTM, CDR2 ANQGSEA. With 4 bases clipped from V and 5 bases from J, the junction kept 5 bases outside the gene matches.

This rearrangement joins TRBV19 to TRBJ1-2, with 8 positions matching TRBD1. The CDR3 has 15 residues. Germline CDR1 LNHDA, CDR2 SQIVND (reference sequence). The J segment lost 0 bases and the V segment lost 7 bases, leaving 7 bases of the junction unmatched. The CDR3 DNA reads as TGTGCCAGTATCCCGGGACAGGCTTCTAACTATGGCTACACCTTC. Translation gives CASIPGQASNYGYTF. The entire variable domain, with the rest obtained from reference TRBV19 and TRBJ1-2, is as follows: DGGITQSPKYLFRKEGQNVTLSCEQNLNHDAMYWYRQDPGQGLRLIYYSQIVNDFQKGDIAEGYSVSREKKESFPLTVTSAQKNPTAFYLCASIPGQASNYGYTFGSGTRLTVV.

The chain combines TRBV6-1 with TRBJ1-2, with 10 bases that match TRBD1. After removal of 1 base from V and 4 bases from J, the junction contained 3 bases not matched to a gene. The CDR3 extends over 15 amino acids. Germline CDR1 MNHNS, CDR2 SASEGT. This CDR3 is CASSEGTGGSYGYTF. Here the CDR3 DNA reads TGTGCCAGCAGTGAAGGGACAGGGGGGAGCTATGGCTACACCTTC.

The chain is built from TRBV6-1 and TRBJ1-3; D not resolved. V was trimmed by 1 base and J by 2 bases, leaving 9 bases between them. Germline-derived CDR1 and CDR2 are MNHNS and SASEGT. This CDR3 has 15 residues. The CDR3 loop is CASSEEAATGNTIYF. In DNA form, the CDR3 reads TGTGCCAGCAGTGAAGAGGCAGCTACTGGAAACACCATATATTTT.

In DNA form, the CDR3 reads TGTGCCAGCAGTGGAGGGACTAGCGGGGGGGATACGCAGTATTTT. Protein: CASSGGTSGGDTQYF. This chain uses TRBV2 with TRBJ2-3; 15 bases are a match to TRBD2. CDR1 and CDR2 from the germline V gene are SNHLY and FYNNEI. V dropped 4 bases and J dropped 6; count of bases not matched to a gene: 2. This CDR3 is 15 amino acids long.

The chain joins TRBV6-1 to TRBJ1-6; TRBD1 matches at 9 bases. CDR3 size: 19 residues. V lost 4 bases, J lost 1 base, and 11 bases stayed unmatched. Per germline, CDR1 MNHNS and CDR2 SASEGT. DNA for the CDR3: TGTGCCAGCAGTGTTATGTGGACAGGGGCGTCGTCCTATAATTCACCCCTCCACTTT. Encoded protein: CASSVMWTGASSYNSPLHF.